This T cell receptor beta chain comes out of a study of CD8 T cells in Susac syndrome. Trimming stripped 3 bases from V and 2 bases from J, with 14 bases between. The CDR3 sequence is 15 residues long. Per the germline V gene, CDR1 is SGHAT and CDR2 is FQDESV (reference sequence). RNA in amounts of about 0.45 to 1 ug was reverse transcribed with random hexamers. It was immunoSEQ multiplex PCR that amplified TCR beta CDR3 across 54 Vbeta and 13 Jbeta. Each CDR3 protein is one row after TCRdb ran MiXCR on the immunoSEQ multiplex PCR reads. The table shows 400,000 or so distinct CDR3 sequences, with approximately 85% occurring only once.

Source material: CD8+ T cells from PBMCs. This sequence originates from a human donor with multiple sclerosis. The rearrangement uses TRBV11-1 and TRBJ2-7; TRBD2 might be the D (6 bases). The CDR3 protein is CASSFELAPAYEQYF. The CDR3 DNA follows: TGTGCCAGCAGCTTTGAACTAGCCCCAGCCTACGAGCAGTACTTC.